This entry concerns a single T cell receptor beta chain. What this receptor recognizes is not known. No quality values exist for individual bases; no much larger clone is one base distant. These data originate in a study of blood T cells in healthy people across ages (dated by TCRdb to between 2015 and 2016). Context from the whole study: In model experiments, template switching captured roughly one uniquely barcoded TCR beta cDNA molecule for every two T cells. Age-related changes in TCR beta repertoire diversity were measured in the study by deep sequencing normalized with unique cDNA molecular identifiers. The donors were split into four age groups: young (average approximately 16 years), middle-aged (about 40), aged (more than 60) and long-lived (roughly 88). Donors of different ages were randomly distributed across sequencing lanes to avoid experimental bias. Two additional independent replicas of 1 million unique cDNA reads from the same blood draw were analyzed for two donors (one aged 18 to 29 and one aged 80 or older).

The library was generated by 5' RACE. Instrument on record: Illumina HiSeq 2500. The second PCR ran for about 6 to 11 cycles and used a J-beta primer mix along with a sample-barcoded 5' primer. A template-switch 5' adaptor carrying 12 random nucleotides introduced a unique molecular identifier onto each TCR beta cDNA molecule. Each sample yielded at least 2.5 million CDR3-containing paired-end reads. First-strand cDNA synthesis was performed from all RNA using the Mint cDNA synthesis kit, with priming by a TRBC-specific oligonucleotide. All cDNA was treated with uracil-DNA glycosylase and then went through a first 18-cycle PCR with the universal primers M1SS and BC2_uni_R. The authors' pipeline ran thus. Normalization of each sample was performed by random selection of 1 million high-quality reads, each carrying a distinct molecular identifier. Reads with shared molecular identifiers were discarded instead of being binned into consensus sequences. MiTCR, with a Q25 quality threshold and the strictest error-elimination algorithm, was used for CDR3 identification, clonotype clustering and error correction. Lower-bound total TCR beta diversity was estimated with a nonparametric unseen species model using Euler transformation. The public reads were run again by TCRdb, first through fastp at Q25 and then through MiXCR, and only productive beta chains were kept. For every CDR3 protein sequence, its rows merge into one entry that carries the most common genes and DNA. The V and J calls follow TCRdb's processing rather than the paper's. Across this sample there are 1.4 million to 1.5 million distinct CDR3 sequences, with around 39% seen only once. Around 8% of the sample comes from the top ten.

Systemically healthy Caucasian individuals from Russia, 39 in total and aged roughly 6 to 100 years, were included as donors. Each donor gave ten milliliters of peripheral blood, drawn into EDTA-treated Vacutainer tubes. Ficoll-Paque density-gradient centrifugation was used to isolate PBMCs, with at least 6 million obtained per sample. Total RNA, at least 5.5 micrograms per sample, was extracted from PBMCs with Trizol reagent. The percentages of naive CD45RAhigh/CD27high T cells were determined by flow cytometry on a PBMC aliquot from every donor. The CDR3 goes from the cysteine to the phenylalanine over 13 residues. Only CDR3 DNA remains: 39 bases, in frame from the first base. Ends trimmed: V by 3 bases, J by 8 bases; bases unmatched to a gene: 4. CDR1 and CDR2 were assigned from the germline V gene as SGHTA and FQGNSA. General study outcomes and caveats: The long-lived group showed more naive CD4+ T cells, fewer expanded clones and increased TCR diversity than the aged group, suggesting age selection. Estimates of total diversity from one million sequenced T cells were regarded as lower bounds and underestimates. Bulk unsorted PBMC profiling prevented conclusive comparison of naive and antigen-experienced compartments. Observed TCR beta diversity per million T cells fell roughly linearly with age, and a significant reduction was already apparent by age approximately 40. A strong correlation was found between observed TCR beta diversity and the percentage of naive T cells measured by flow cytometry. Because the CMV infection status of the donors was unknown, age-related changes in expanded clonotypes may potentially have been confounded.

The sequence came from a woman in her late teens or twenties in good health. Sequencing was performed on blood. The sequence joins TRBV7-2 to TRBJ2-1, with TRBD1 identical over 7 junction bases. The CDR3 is CASSLFTGDEQFF. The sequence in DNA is TGTGCCAGCAGCTTGTTTACAGGGGATGAGCAGTTCTTC.